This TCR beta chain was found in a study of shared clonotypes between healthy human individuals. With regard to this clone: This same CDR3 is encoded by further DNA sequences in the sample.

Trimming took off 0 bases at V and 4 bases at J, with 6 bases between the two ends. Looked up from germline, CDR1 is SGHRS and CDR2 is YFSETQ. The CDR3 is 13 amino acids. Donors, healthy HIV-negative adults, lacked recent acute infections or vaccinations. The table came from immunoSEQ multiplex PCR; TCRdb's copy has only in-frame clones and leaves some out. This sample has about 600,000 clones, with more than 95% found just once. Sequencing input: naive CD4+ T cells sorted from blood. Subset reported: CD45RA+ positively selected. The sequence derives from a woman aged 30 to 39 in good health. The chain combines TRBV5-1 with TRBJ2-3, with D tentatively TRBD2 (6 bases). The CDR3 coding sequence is TGCGCCAGCAGCTTGGGCGGGGCAGATACGCAGTATTTT. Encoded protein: CASSLGGADTQYF.